The 5 T cell receptor beta chains below all came from one sample that was sequenced in a study of response to subunit inactivated influenza vaccine. MiXCR, applied by TCRdb to the RT-PCR reads, yields one record per CDR3 protein. The sample lists hundreds of thousands of distinct CDR3 sequences; 15% to 19% were seen once. This specimen was PBMCs from blood, taken 11 to 12 days after vaccination. The source of these receptors is a man aged 50 to 60 who received an inactivated influenza vaccine.

This CDR3 is CASSPGRVVDTQYF. The CDR3 bases are TGCGCCAGCAGCCCGGGGAGAGTGGTAGATACGCAGTATTTT. The chain uses TRBV5-1 and TRBJ2-3; D may be TRBD2 (5 bases). Germline loops: CDR1 SGHRS, CDR2 YFSETQ. The CDR3 is 14 residues long. V was pared by 4 bases and J by 5 bases, with 14 bases between.

V usage is TRBV15 and J usage is TRBJ2-1; D may be TRBD1 (5 bases). V was cut by 3 bases and J by 5 bases, with 8 bases left in between. Germline V lookup: CDR1 LNHNV, CDR2 YYDKDF (reference sequence). CDR3 length: 13 residues. CDR3 DNA: TGTGCCACCAGCAGTAGACAGAACAATGAGCAGTTCTTC. Protein: CATSSRQNNEQFF.

The rearrangement joins TRBV24-1 to TRBJ2-2; D possibly uses TRBD1 or TRBD2 (5 bases each). V shed 2 bases and J shed 4 bases, with 10 bases lying between them. The CDR3 loop spans 15 amino acids. Germline CDR1 and CDR2: KGHDR and SFDVKD. CDR3 protein: CATSDSAGSTGELFF. CDR3 coding DNA: TGTGCCACCAGTGATTCCGCAGGGAGCACCGGGGAGCTGTTTTTT.

The table lists this clonotype with a few counts. The chain uses TRBV5-1 and TRBJ2-6, with unresolved D. Germline CDR1 reads SGHRS; CDR2 reads YFSETQ. CDR3 length: 14 residues. The V and J ends lost 0 bases and 5 bases respectively, with 6 bases between them. The CDR3, as DNA: TGCGCCAGCAGCTTGGGTGCCTGGGCCAACGTCCTGACTTTC. Its translation: CASSLGAWANVLTF.

This clonotype was seen many times. This rearrangement joins TRBV7-2 to TRBJ2-7; 11 positions match TRBD2. The V gene end was trimmed by 4 bases and the J gene end by 8 bases; junction bases not matched to a gene: 10. Germline loops: CDR1 SGHTA, CDR2 FQGNSA. The CDR3 consists of 15 residues. The CDR3 DNA reads as TGTGCCAGCAGCTACCCTAGCGGGAGGAGTACGCAGCAGTACTTC. Protein product: CASSYPSGRSTQQYF.